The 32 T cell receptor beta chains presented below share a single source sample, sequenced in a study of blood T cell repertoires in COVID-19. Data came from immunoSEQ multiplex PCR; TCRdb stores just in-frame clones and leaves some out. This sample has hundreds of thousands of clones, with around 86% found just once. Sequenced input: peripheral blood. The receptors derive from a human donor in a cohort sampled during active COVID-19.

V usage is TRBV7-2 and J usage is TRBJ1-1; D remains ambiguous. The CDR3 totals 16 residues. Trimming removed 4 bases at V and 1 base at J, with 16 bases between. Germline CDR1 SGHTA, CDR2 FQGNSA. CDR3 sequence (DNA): TGTGCCAGCAGCTCTCATCCCCCGGGGTGGAACACTGAAGCTTTCTTT. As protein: CASSSHPPGWNTEAFF.

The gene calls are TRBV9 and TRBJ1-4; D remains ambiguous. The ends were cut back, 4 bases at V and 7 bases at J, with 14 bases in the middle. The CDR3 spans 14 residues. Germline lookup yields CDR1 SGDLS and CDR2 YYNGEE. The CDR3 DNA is TGTGCCAGCAGCTCTACTTCGACGGGTGAAAAACTGTTTTTT. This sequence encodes CASSSTSTGEKLFF.

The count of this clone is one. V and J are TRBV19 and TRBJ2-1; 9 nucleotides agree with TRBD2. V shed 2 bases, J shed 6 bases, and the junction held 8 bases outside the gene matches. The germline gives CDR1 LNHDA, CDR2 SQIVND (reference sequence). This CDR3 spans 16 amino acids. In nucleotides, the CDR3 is TGTGCCAGTAGTATAACGGGGCTAGCGGGGTTCAATGAGCAGTTCTTC. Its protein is CASSITGLAGFNEQFF.

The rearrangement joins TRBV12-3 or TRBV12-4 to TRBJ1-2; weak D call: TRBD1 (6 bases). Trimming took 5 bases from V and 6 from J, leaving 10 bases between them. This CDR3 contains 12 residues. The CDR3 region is CASSIGGDGYTF. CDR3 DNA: TGTGCCAGCAGTATAGGGGGGGATGGCTACACCTTC.

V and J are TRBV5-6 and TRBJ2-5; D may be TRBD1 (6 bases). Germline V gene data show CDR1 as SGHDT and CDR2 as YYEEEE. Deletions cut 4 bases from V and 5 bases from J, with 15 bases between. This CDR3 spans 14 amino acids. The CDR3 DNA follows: TGTGCCAGCAGCGGTGGGGGCGCCCGGGAGACCCAGTACTTC. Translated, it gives CASSGGGARETQYF.

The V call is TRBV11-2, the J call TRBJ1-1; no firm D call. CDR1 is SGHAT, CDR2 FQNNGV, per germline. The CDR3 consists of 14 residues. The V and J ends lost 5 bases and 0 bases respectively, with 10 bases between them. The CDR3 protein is CASSPGVMNTEAFF. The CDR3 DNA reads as TGTGCCAGCAGCCCCGGTGTCATGAACACTGAAGCTTTCTTT.

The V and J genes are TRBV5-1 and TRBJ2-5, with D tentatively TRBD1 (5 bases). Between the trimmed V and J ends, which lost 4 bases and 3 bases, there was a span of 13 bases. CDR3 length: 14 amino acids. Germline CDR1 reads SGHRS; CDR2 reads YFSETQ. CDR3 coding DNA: TGCGCCAGCAGCCCCGCCGGACAAGAAGAGACCCAGTACTTC. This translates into CASSPAGQEETQYF.

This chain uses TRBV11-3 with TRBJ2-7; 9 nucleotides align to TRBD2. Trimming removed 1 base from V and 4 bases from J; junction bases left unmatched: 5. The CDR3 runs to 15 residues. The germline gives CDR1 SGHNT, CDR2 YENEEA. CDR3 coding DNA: TGTGCCAGCAGCTTAGGGGGAACTAGCGGGTACGAGCAGTACTTC. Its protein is CASSLGGTSGYEQYF.

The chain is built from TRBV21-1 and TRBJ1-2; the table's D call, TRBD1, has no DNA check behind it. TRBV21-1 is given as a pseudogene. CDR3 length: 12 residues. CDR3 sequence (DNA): TGTGCCAGCAGTCGACAGGGAAATGGCTACACCTTC. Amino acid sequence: CASSRQGNGYTF.

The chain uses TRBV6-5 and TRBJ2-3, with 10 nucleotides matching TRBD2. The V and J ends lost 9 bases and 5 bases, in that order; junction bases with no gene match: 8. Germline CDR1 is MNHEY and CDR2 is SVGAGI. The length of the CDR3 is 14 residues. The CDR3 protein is CASRTSGVVDTQYF. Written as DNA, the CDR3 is TGTGCCAGTAGAACTAGCGGGGTTGTAGATACGCAGTATTTT.

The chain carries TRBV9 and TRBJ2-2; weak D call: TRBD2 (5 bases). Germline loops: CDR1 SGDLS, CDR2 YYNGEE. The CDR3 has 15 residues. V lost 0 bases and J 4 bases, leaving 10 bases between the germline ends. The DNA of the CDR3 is TGTGCCAGCAGCGTAGGCCTAGCAGGCACCGGGGAGCTGTTTTTT. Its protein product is CASSVGLAGTGELFF.

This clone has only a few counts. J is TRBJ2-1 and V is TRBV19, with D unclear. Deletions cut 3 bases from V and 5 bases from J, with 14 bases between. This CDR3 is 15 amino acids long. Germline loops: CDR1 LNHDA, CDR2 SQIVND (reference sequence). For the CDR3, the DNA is TGTGCCAGTAGTATCCCCCGAGCCCTCCACAATGAGCAGTTCTTC. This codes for CASSIPRALHNEQFF.

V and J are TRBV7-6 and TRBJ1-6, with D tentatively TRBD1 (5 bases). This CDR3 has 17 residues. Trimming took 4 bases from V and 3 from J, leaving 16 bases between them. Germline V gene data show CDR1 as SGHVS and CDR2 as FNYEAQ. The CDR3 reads CASSSQVQGFYNSPLHF. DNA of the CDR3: TGTGCCAGCAGCTCACAGGTCCAGGGCTTCTATAATTCACCCCTCCACTTT.

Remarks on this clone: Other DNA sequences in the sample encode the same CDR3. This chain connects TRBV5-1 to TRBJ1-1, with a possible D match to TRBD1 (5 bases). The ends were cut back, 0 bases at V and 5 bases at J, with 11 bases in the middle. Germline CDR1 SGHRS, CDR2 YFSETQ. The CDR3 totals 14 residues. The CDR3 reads CASSLDRGNTEAFF. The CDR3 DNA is TGCGCCAGCAGCTTGGATCGGGGGAATACTGAAGCTTTCTTT.

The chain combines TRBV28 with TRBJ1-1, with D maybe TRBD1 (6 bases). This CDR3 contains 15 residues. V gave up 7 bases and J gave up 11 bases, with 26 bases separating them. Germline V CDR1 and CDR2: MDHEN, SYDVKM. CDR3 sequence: CASTPPRDNDRLAFF. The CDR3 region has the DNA TGTGCCAGCACCCCGCCCAGGGACAATGATAGGTTGGCTTTCTTT.

The DNA for the CDR3 is TGTGCCTCTCTGGGCGGGAGTGTCGAGACCCAGTACTTC. It specifies CASLGGSVETQYF. The chain has TRBV30 and TRBJ2-5; TRBD2 matches at 7 bases. Germline V lookup: CDR1 GTSNPN, CDR2 SVGIG (reference sequence). CDR3 length: 13 residues. V lost 7 bases to trimming and J lost 5 bases; unmatched junction nucleotides: 10. The variable domain in full, completed from reference TRBV30 and TRBJ2-5, reads SQTIHQWPATLVQPVGSPLSLECTVEGTSNPNLYWYRQAAGRGLQLLFYSVGIGQISSEVPQNLSASRPQDRQFILSSKKLLLSDSGFYLCASLGGSVETQYFGPGTRLLVL.

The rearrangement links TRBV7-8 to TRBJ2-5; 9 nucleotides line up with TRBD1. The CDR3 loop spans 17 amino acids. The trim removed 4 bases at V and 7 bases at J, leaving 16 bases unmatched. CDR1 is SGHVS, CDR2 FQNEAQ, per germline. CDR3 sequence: CASSSLQGARDRGTQYF. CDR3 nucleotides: TGTGCCAGCAGCTCACTACAGGGGGCGCGTGATCGGGGGACCCAGTACTTC. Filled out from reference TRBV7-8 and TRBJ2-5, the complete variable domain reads GAGVSQSPRYKVAKRGQDVALRCDPISGHVSLFWYQQALGQGPEFLTYFQNEAQLDKSGLPSDRFFAERPEGSVSTLKIQRTQQEDSAVYLCASSSLQGARDRGTQYFGPGTRLLVL.

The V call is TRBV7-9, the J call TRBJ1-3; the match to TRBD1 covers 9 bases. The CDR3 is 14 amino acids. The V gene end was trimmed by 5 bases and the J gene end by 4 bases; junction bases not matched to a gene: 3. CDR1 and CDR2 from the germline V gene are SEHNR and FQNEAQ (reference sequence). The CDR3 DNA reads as TGTGCCAGCAGCCCTGGGACAGGGGGAAACACCATATATTTT. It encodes CASSPGTGGNTIYF.

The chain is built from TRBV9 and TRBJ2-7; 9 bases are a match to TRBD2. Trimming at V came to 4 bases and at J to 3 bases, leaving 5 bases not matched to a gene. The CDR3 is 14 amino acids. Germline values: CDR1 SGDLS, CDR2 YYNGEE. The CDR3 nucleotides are TGTGCCAGCAGCATTAGCGGGAGCCGCTACGAGCAGTACTTC. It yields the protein CASSISGSRYEQYF.

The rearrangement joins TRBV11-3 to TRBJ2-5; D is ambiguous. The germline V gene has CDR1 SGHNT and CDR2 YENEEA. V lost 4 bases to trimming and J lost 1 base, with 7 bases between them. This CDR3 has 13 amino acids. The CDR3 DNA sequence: TGTGCCAGCAGCTCCGGGTCCCAAGAGACCCAGTACTTC. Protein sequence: CASSSGSQETQYF.

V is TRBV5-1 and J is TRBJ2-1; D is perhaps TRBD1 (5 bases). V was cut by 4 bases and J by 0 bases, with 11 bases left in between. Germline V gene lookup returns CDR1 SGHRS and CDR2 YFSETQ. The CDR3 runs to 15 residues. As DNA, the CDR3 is TGCGCCAGCAGCCCCCGACAGAGCTCCTACAATGAGCAGTTCTTC. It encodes CASSPRQSSYNEQFF.

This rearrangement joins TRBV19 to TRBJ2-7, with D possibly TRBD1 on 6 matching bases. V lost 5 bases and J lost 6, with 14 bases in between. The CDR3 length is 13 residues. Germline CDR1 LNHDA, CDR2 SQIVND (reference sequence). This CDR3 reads CASSSTTGGEQYF. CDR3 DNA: TGTGCCAGTAGTTCAACGACAGGCGGCGAGCAGTACTTC.

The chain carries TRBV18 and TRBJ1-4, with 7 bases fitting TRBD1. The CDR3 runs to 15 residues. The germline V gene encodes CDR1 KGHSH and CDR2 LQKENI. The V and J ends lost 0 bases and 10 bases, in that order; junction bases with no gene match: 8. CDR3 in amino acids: CASSPPEGAQTKLFF. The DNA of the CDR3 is TGTGCCAGCTCACCACCGGAGGGGGCGCAGACAAAACTGTTTTTT.

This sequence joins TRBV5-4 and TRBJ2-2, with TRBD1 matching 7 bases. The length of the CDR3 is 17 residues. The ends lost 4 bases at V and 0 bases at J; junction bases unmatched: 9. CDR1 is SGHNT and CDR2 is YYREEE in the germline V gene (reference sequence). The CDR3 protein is CASSLNRGSANTGELFF. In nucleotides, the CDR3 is TGTGCCAGCAGCCTCAACAGGGGATCGGCGAACACCGGGGAGCTGTTTTTT.

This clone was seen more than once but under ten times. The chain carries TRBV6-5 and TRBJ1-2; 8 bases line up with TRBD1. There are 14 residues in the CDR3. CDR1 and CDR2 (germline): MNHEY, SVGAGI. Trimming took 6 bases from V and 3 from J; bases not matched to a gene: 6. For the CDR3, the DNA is TGTGCCAGCAGAACGGACAGGGCTGACTATGGCTACACCTTC. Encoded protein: CASRTDRADYGYTF.

The CDR3 DNA follows: TGCAGCGTTCGTATAGGGGCAGGAAATGAAAAACTGTTTTTT. This translates into CSVRIGAGNEKLFF. The chain recombines TRBV29-1 with TRBJ1-4; possibly TRBD1 for D (5 bases). CDR1 is SQVTM and CDR2 is ANQGSEA in the germline V gene. V was cut by 5 bases and J by 5 bases, with 15 bases left in between. This CDR3 has 14 amino acids. Full variable domain (missing parts from reference TRBV29-1 and TRBJ1-4): SAVISQKPSRDICQRGTSLTIQCQVDSQVTMMFWYRQQPGQSLTLIATANQGSEATYESGFVIDKFPISRPNLTFSTLTVSNMSPEDSSIYLCSVRIGAGNEKLFFGSGTQLSVL.

CDR3 loop: CASSKQGRDQPQHF. CDR3 in DNA: TGTGCCAGTAGTAAGCAGGGGCGGGATCAGCCCCAGCATTTT. The chain couples TRBV19 to TRBJ1-5; possible D gene TRBD1, 6 bases. The CDR3 totals 14 residues. Per the germline V gene, CDR1 is LNHDA and CDR2 is SQIVND (reference sequence). V was pared by 4 bases and J by 5 bases, with 12 bases between.

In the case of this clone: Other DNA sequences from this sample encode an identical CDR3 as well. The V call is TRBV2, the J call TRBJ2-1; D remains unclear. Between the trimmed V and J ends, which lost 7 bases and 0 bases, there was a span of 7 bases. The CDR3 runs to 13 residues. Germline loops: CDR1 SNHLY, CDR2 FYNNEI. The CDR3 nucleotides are TGTGCCAGCATTTCAGGCTCCTACAATGAGCAGTTCTTC. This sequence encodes CASISGSYNEQFF.

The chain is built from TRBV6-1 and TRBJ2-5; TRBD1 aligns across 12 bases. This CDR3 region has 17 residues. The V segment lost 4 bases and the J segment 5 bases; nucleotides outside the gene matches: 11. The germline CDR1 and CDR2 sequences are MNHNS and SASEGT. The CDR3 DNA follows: TGTGCCAGCAGTGTCCCCGGGACAGGGGGCTTGGGGGAGACCCAGTACTTC. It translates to CASSVPGTGGLGETQYF.

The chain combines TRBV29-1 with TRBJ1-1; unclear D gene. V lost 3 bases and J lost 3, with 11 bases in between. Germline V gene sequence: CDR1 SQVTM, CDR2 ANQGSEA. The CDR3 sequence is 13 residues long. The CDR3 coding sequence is TGCAGCGTTGACCGAAGTAGCGACACTGAAGCTTTCTTT. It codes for CSVDRSSDTEAFF.

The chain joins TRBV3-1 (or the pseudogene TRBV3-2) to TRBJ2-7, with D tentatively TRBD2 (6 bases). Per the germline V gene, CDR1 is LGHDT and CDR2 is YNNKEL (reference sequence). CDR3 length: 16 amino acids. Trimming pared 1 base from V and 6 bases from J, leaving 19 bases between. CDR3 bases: TGTGCCAGCAGCCAAGTTGGACGAGGGGAGGCTGCCGAGCAGTACTTC. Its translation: CASSQVGRGEAAEQYF.

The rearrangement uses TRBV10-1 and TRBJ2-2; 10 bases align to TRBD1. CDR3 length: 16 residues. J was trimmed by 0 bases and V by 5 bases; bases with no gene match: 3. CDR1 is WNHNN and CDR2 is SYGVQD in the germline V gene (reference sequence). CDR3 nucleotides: TGCGCCAGCAGTCTGACAGGGGGCCCGAACACCGGGGAGCTGTTTTTT. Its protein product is CASSLTGGPNTGELFF.